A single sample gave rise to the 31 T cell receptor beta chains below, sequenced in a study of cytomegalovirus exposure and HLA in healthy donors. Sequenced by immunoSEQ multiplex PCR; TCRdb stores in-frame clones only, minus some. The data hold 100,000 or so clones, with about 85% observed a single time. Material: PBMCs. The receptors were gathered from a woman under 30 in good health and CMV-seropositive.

The CDR3 sequence: CASSPGQGAPKLFF. The CDR3 DNA follows: TGTGCCAGCAGCCCGGGACAGGGGGCCCCAAAACTGTTTTTT. The chain combines TRBV11-3 with TRBJ1-4, with 12 bases aligning to TRBD1. J lost 10 bases, V lost 5 bases, and 5 bases had no gene match. The germline V gene encodes CDR1 SGHNT and CDR2 YENEEA. The CDR3 runs 14 residues.

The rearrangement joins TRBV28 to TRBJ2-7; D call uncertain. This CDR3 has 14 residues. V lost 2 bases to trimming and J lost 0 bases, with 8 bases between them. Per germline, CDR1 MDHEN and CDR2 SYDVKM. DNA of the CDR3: TGTGCCAGCAGTTTAGCTCCCAGCTCCTACGAGCAGTACTTC. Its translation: CASSLAPSSYEQYF.

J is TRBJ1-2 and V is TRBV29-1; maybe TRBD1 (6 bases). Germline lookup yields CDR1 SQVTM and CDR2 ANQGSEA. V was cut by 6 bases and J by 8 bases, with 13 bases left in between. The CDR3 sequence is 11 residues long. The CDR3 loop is CSVLGGQGYTF. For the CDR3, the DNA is TGCAGCGTGTTGGGGGGGCAAGGCTACACCTTC.

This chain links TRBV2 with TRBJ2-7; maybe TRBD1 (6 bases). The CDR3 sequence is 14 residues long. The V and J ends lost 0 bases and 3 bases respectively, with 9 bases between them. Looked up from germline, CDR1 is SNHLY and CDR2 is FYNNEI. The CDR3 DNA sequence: TGTGCCAGCAGTGAAGCGCAGGGGTACTACGAGCAGTACTTC. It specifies CASSEAQGYYEQYF.

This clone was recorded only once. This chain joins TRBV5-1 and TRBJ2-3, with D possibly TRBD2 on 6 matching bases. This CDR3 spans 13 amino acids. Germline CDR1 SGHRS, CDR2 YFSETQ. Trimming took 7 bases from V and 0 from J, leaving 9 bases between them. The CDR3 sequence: CASRRGSTDTQYF. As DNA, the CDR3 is TGCGCCAGCCGTCGGGGGAGCACAGATACGCAGTATTTT. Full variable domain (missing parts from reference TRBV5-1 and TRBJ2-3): KAGVTQTPRYLIKTRGQQVTLSCSPISGHRSVSWYQQTPGQGLQFLFEYFSETQRNKGNFPGRFSGRQFSNSRSEMNVSTLELGDSALYLCASRRGSTDTQYFGPGTRLTVL.

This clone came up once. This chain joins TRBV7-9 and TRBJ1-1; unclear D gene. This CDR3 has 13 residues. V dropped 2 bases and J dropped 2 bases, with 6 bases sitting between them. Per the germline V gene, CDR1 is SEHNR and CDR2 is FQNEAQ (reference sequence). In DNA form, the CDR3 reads TGTGCCAGCAGCTTACTTCCCAACACTGAAGCTTTCTTT. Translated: CASSLLPNTEAFF.

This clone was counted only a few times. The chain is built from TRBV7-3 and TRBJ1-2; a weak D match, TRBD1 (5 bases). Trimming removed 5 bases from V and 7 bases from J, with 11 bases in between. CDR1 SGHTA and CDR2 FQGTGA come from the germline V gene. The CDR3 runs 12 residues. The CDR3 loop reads CASSRSGGGYTF. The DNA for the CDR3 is TGTGCCAGCAGCCGGTCGGGGGGTGGCTACACCTTC.

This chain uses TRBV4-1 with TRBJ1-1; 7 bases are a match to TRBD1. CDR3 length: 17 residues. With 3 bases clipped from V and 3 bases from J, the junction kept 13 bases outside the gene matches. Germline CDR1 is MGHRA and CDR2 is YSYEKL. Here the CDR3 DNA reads TGCGCCAGCAGCCACCCGGGACAGTCCGTTGAGTACACTGAAGCTTTCTTT. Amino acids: CASSHPGQSVEYTEAFF.

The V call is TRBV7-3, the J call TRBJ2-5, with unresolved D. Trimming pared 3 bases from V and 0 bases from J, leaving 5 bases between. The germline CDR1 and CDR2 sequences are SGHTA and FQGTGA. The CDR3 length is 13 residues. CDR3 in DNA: TGTGCCAGCAGCTTCACAGACCAAGAGACCCAGTACTTC. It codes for CASSFTDQETQYF.

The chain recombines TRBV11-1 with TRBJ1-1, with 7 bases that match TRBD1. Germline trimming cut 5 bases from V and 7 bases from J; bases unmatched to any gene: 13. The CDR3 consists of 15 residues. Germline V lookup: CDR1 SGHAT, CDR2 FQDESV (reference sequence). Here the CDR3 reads CASSHRQGFMGEAFF. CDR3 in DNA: TGTGCCAGCAGCCACCGACAGGGTTTCATGGGTGAAGCTTTCTTT.

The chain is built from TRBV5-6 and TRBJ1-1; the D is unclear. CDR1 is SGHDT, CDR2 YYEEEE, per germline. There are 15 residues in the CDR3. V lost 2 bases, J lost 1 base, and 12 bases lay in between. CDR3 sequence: CASSFGSRGNTEAFF. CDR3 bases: TGTGCCAGCAGCTTCGGGTCCCGAGGGAACACTGAAGCTTTCTTT. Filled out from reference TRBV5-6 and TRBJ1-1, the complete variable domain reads DAGVTQSPTHLIKTRGQQVTLRCSPKSGHDTVSWYQQALGQGPQFIFQYYEEEERQRGNFPDRFSGHQFPNYSSELNVNALLLGDSALYLCASSFGSRGNTEAFFGQGTRLTVV.

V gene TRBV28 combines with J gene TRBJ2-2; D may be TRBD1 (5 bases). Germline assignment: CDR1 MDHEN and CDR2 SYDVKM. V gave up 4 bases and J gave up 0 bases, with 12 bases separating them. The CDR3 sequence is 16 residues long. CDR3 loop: CASSSDSAPNTGELFF. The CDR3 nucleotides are TGTGCCAGCAGTTCCGACAGCGCTCCGAACACCGGGGAGCTGTTTTTT. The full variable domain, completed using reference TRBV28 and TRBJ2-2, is DVKVTQSSRYLVKRTGEKVFLECVQDMDHENMFWYRQDPGLGLRLIYFSYDVKMKEKGDIPEGYSVSREKKERFSLILESASTNQTSMYLCASSSDSAPNTGELFFGEGSRLTVL.

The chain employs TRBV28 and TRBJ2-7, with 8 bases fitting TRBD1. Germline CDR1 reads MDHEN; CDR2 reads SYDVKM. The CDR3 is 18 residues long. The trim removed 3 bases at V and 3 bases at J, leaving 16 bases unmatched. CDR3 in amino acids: CASSFLFSADRAFYEQYF. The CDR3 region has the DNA TGTGCCAGCAGTTTCCTTTTTTCAGCGGACAGGGCCTTCTACGAGCAGTACTTC.

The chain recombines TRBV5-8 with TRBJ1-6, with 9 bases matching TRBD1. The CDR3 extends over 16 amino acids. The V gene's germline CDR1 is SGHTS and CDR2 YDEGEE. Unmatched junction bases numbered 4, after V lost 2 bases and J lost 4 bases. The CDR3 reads CASSFTGGLYNSPLHF. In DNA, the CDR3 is TGTGCCAGCAGCTTCACAGGGGGCCTTTATAATTCACCCCTCCACTTT.

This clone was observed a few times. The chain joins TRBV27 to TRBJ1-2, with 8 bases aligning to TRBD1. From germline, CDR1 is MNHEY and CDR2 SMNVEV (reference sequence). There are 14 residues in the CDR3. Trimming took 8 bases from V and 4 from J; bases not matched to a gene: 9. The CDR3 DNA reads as TGTGCCAGCTGCCCCGGGGACAGGTTCTATGGCTACACCTTC. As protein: CASCPGDRFYGYTF.

The CDR3 nucleotides read TGTGCCAGCAGCCAGATCCCAAGCACAGATACGCAGTATTTT. It yields the protein CASSQIPSTDTQYF. The gene calls are TRBV6-5 and TRBJ2-3, with D uncertain. V lost 6 bases and J 0 bases, leaving 10 bases between the germline ends. The CDR3 loop spans 14 amino acids. Germline V gene data show CDR1 as MNHEY and CDR2 as SVGAGI.

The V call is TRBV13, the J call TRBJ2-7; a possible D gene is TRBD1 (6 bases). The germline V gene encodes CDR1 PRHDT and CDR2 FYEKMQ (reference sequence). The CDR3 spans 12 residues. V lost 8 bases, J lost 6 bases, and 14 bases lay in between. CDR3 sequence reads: CASSQGPVEQYF. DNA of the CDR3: TGTGCCAGCTCACAGGGACCAGTCGAGCAGTACTTC.

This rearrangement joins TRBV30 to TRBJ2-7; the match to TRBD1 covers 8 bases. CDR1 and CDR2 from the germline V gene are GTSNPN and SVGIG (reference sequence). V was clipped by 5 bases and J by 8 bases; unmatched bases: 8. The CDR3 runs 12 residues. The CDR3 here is CAWGSGGAQQYF. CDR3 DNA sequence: TGTGCCTGGGGGTCAGGGGGCGCGCAGCAGTACTTC.

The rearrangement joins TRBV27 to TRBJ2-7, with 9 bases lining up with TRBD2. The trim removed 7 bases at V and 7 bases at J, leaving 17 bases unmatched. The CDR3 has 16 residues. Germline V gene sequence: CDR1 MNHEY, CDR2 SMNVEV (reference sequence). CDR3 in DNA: TGTGCCAGCAAGCCCTTAGGAGCGGGGGGCCTAGGGGAGCAGTACTTC. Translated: CASKPLGAGGLGEQYF.

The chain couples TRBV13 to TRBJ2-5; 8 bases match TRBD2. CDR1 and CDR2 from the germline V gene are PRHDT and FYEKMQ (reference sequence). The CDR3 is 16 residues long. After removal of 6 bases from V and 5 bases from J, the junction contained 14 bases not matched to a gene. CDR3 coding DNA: TGTGCCAGCAGGATCATGACGGGGGGGCCGAGGGAGACCCAGTACTTC. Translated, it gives CASRIMTGGPRETQYF.

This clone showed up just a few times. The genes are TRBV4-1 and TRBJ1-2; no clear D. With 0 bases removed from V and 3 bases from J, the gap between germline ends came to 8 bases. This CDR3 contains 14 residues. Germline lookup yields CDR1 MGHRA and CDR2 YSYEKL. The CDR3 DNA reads TGCGCCAGCAGCCAAGATGAGGCTTACTATGGCTACACCTTC. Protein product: CASSQDEAYYGYTF.

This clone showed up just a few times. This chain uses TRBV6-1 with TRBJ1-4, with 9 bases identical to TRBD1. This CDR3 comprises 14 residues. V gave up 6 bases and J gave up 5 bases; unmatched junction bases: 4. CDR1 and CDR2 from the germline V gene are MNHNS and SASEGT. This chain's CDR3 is CASSPGQGNEKLFF. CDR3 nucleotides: TGTGCCAGCAGCCCGGGACAGGGCAATGAAAAACTGTTTTTT.

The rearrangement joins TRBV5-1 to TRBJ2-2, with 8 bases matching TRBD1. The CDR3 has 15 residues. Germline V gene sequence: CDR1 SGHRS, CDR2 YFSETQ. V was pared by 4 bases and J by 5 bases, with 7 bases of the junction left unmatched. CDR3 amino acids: CASSVSTGGTGELFF. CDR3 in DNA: TGCGCCAGCAGCGTTTCAACAGGGGGAACCGGGGAGCTGTTTTTT.

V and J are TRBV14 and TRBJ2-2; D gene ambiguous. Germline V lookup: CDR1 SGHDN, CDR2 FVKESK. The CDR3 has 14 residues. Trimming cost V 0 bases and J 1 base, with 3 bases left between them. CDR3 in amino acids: CASSQDMNTGELFF. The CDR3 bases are TGTGCCAGCAGCCAAGATATGAACACCGGGGAGCTGTTTTTT.

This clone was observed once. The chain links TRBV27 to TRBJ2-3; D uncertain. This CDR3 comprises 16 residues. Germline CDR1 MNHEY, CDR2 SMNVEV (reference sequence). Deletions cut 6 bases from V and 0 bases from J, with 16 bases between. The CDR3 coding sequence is TGTGCCAGCAGGACCCCCACGAGGTCGAGCACAGATACGCAGTATTTT. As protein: CASRTPTRSSTDTQYF.

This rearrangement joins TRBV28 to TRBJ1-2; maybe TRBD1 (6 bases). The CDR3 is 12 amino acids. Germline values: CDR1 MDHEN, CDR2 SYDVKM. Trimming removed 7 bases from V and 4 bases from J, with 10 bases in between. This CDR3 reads CASTRGSYGYTF. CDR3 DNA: TGTGCCAGCACAAGGGGGAGCTATGGCTACACCTTC.

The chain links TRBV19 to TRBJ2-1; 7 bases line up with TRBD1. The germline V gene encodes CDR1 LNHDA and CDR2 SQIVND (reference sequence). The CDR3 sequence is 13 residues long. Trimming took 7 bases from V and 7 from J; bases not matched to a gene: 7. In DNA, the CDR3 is TGTGCCAGTAACCACCGACAGGGAAATGAGCAGTTCTTC. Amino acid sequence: CASNHRQGNEQFF.

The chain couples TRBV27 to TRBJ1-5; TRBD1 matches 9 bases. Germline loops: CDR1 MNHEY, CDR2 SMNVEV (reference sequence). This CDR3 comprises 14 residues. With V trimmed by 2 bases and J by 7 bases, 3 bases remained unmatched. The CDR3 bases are TGTGCCAGCAGTTTAGGGACAGGGCGGCAGCCCCAGCATTTT. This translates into CASSLGTGRQPQHF.

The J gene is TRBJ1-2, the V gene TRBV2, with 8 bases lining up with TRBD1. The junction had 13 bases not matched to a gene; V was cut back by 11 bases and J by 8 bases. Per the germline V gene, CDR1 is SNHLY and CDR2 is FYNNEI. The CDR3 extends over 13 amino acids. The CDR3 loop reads CAGQTGQAWGYTF. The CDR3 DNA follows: TGTGCCGGCCAAACGGGACAGGCATGGGGCTACACCTTC. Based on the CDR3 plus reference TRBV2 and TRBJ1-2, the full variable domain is EPEVTQTPSHQVTQMGQEVILRCVPISNHLYFYWYRQILGQKVEFLVSFYNNEISEKSEIFDDQFSVERPDGSNFTLKIRSTKLEDSAMYFCAGQTGQAWGYTFGSGTRLTVV.

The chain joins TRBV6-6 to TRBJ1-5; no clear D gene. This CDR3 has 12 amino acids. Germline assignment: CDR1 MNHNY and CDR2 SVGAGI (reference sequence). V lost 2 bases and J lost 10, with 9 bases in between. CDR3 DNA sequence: TGTGCCAGCAGTTACGGCTTTAAACCCCAGCATTTT. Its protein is CASSYGFKPQHF.

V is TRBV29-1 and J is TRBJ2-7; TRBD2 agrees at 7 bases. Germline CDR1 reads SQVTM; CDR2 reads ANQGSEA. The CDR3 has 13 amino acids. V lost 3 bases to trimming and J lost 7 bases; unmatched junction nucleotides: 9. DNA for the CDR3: TGCAGCGTTGAGGGTCGCGGGGGAGGTGAGCAGTACTTC. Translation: CSVEGRGGGEQYF.